Listed here are 5 T cell receptor beta chains from one sample, sequenced in a study of T cell responses to AZD1222 COVID-19 vaccine. Measured with immunoSEQ multiplex PCR; TCRdb has only the in-frame clones, and not every one. The table records about 97,000 clones, 84% of them present only once. Material: peripheral blood, obtained on day 0 of AZD1222 vaccination. The receptor source for this set is an adult in good health.

This chain uses TRBV28 with TRBJ1-2; D remains ambiguous. The V gene's germline CDR1 is MDHEN and CDR2 SYDVKM. There are 13 residues in the CDR3. V lost 11 bases and J 1 base, leaving 14 bases between the germline ends. The CDR3 region is CAGSAGSNYGYTF. The CDR3 DNA is TGTGCCGGGTCCGCCGGGAGTAACTATGGCTACACCTTC.

The rearrangement joins TRBV18 to TRBJ1-6; no reliable D call. The germline CDR1 and CDR2 sequences are KGHSH and LQKENI. V was trimmed by 2 bases and J by 7 bases, leaving 6 bases between them. This CDR3 is 13 amino acids long. The CDR3, as DNA: TGTGCCAGCTCACCAGCCGGCAATTCACCCCTCCACTTT. Encoded protein: CASSPAGNSPLHF.

The chain links TRBV19 to TRBJ1-1, with a possible D match to TRBD1 (6 bases). Trimming pared 7 bases from V and 1 base from J, leaving 19 bases between. Per germline, CDR1 LNHDA and CDR2 SQIVND (reference sequence). The CDR3 is made up of 16 amino acids. The CDR3, as DNA: TGTGCCAGTAACTGGTTAGGAAGGGGGGCGAACACTGAAGCTTTCTTT. It yields the protein CASNWLGRGANTEAFF.

V usage is TRBV5-1 and J usage is TRBJ2-3; 12 bases are a match to TRBD2. The CDR3 sequence is 16 residues long. Trimming cost V 4 bases and J 4 bases; bases outside gene matches: 7. CDR1 and CDR2 (germline): SGHRS, YFSETQ. The CDR3 nucleotides read TGCGCCAGCAGCCCGATGACTAGCGGGAGATCAGATACGCAGTATTTT. Amino acid sequence: CASSPMTSGRSDTQYF.

The rearrangement uses TRBV19 and TRBJ1-1, with D hard to call. The germline V and J ends were trimmed by 5 bases and 4 bases, with 5 bases remaining between them. This CDR3 contains 11 residues. Germline CDR1 is LNHDA and CDR2 is SQIVND (reference sequence). CDR3 protein: CASSRTTEAFF. DNA of the CDR3: TGTGCCAGTAGTCGAACCACTGAAGCTTTCTTT. The whole variable domain, remainder taken from reference TRBV19 and TRBJ1-1, is DGGITQSPKYLFRKEGQNVTLSCEQNLNHDAMYWYRQDPGQGLRLIYYSQIVNDFQKGDIAEGYSVSREKKESFPLTVTSAQKNPTAFYLCASSRTTEAFFGQGTRLTVV.